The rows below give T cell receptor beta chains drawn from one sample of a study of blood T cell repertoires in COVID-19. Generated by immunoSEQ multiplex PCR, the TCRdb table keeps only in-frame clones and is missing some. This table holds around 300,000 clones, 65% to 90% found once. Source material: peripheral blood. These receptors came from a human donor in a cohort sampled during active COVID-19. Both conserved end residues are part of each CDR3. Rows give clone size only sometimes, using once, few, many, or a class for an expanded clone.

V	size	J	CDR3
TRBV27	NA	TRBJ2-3	CASRVYGTGGSDTQYF
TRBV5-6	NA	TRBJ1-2	CASSLDLGQGLFYGYTF
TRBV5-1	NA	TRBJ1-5	CASSLTGDQPQHF
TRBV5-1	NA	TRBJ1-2	CASSFGVSGSGYTF
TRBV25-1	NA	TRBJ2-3	CATSERRADTQYF
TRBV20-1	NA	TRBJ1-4	CSASNPGGATNEKLFF
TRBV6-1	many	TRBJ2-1	CASSEILSSYNEQFF
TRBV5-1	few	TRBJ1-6	CASSLGTGQEALHF
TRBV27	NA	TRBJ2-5	CASMGQGRETQYF
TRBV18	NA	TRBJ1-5	CASSRTVNSNQPQHF
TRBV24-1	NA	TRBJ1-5	CATAEGSLGNQPQHF
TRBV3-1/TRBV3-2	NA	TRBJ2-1	CASSQGAEGGPPSSYNEQFF
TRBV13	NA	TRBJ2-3	CASSLPQRGDTDTQYF
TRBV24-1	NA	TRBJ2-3	CATSDAQVNTDTQYF
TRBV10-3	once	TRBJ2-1	CAISKTGVEQFF
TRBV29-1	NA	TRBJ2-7	CSGRDRGLEQYF
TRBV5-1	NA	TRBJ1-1	CASTLTDAGTEAFF
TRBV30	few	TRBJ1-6	CAWRRQGGNSPLHF
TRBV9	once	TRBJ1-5	CASSVGTGSGQPQHF
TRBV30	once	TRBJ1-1	CAWQRYTTEAFF
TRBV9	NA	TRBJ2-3	CASSAIAGGPNTQYF
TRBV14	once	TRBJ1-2	CASSQDDSSAYGYTF
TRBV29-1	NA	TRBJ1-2	CSVGQGGQRLDYGYTF
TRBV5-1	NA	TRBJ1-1	CASSLEGDGAFF
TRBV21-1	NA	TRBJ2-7	CASRKTGGNYEQYF
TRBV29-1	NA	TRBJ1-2	CSVEEGGYGYTF
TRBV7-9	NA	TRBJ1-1	CASRSGTGNTEAFF
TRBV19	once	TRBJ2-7	CASAVDRGTAYEQYF
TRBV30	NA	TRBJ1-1	CAWSVGRTSLNTEAFF
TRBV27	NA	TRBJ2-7	CASSFDSSVQDEQYF
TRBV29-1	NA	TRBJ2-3	CSGGGADTQYF
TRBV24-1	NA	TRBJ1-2	CATSEPWDSYGYTF
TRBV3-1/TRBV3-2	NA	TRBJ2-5	CASSGTIQETQYF
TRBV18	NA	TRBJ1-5	CASSPQGSNQPQHF
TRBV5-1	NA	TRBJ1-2	CASSLGAFDNYGYTF
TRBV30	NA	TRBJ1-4	CAWSPGTGYEKLFF
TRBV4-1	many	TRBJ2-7	CASSQAESDYEQYF
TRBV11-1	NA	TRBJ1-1	CASSLGGEAEAFF
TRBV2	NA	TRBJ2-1	CASTLQGYNEQFF
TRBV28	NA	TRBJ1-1	CASSPFLTGTEAFF
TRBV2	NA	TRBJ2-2	CASSDTVMTGELFF
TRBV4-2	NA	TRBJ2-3	CASSQDLPTDTQYF
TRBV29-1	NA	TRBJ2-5	CSGRLAWETQYF
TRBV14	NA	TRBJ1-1	CASSQETGRAEAFF
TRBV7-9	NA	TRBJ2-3	CASSSVDRITDTQYF
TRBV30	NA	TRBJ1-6	CAWSEAGDSPLHF
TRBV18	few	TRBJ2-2	CASSPQDRHTGELFF
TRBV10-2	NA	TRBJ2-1	CASRTWTSGNEQFF
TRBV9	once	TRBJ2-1	CASSVGRAAYNEQFF
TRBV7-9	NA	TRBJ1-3	CASSFRQGALGNTIYF
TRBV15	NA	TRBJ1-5	CATSPSRGISNQPQHF
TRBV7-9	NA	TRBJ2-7	CASSLDRAVYEQYF
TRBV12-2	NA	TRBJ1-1	CASRLDPYRGEAFF
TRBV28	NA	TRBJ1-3	CASSSAGAPSGNTIYF
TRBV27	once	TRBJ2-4	CASSGTDNIQYF
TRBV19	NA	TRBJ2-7	CASSFEAGATYEQYF
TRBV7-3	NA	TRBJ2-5	CASSLGSGGETQYF
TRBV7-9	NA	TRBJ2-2	CASSGSRGTGVNTGELFF
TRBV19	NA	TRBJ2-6	CASRDRDGANVLTF